The rows below give T cell receptor beta chains drawn from one sample of a study of blood T cell repertoires in COVID-19. Here immunoSEQ multiplex PCR was the method, and the copy in TCRdb shows in-frame clones only, minus some. The table records about 78,000 clones, about 90% of them present only once. Input material: peripheral blood. The source of these receptors is a woman between 50 and 59 years old in a cohort sampled during active COVID-19. Each CDR3 is given with its conserved first and last residue. Fields, in order: clone size, J gene, V gene, D gene, CDR3 DNA, CDR3 protein. A D gene is named only where the DNA matches it firmly. The listing skips clone size in some rows; elsewhere it reads once, few, many or a size class.

clone size: NA
J gene: TRBJ2-1
V gene: TRBV10-3
D gene: NA
CDR3 DNA: TGTGCCATCAGTGAGCCTACTAGAGTAAACAATGAGCAGTTCTTC
CDR3 protein: CAISEPTRVNNEQFF

clone size: NA
J gene: TRBJ1-1
V gene: TRBV28
D gene: NA
CDR3 DNA: TGTGCCAGCAGTCGATCCTTTATTTCCGGGATGAACACTGAAGCTTTCTTT
CDR3 protein: CASSRSFISGMNTEAFF

clone size: NA
J gene: TRBJ2-5
V gene: TRBV7-7
D gene: NA
CDR3 DNA: TGTGCCAGCAGCTTGGGCAGCGGCCAAGAGACCCAGTACTTC
CDR3 protein: CASSLGSGQETQYF

clone size: NA
J gene: TRBJ1-6
V gene: TRBV5-1
D gene: NA
CDR3 DNA: TGCGCCAGCAGCTTGGGGCAAACTTCACCCCTCCACTTT
CDR3 protein: CASSLGQTSPLHF

clone size: NA
J gene: TRBJ2-7
V gene: TRBV12-3/TRBV12-4
D gene: NA
CDR3 DNA: TGTGCCAGCAGTTTAAAACAGTCCTACGAGCAGTACTTC
CDR3 protein: CASSLKQSYEQYF

clone size: once
J gene: TRBJ2-5
V gene: TRBV28
D gene: TRBD1
CDR3 DNA: TGTGCCAGCAGTAGTAGACGACAGGGGGTTCAAGAGACCCAGTACTTC
CDR3 protein: CASSSRRQGVQETQYF

clone size: once
J gene: TRBJ1-1
V gene: TRBV4-1
D gene: TRBD1
CDR3 DNA: TGCGCCAGCAGCCAAGACGGTAACGACAGGGGAGGAGCTTTCTTT
CDR3 protein: CASSQDGNDRGGAFF

clone size: NA
J gene: TRBJ1-2
V gene: TRBV3-1/TRBV3-2
D gene: TRBD1
CDR3 DNA: TGTGCCAGCAGCCAAGAGACAGGGTTCGGCTACACCTTC
CDR3 protein: CASSQETGFGYTF

clone size: NA
J gene: TRBJ2-3
V gene: TRBV28
D gene: TRBD2
CDR3 DNA: TGTGCCAGCAGTTCAGCGGGAGCCATCTCGGATACGCAGTATTTT
CDR3 protein: CASSSAGAISDTQYF

clone size: NA
J gene: TRBJ2-1
V gene: TRBV27
D gene: TRBD2
CDR3 DNA: TGTGCCAGCAATCCTCACGGGTTTACGGGGGGGCAGTTCTTC
CDR3 protein: CASNPHGFTGGQFF

clone size: NA
J gene: TRBJ2-5
V gene: TRBV3-1/TRBV3-2
D gene: NA
CDR3 DNA: TGTGCCAGCAGGGTTAGCGGCCAAGAGACCCAGTACTTC
CDR3 protein: CASRVSGQETQYF

clone size: NA
J gene: TRBJ2-7
V gene: TRBV9
D gene: TRBD1
CDR3 DNA: TGTGCCAGCAGCGTGAGGACAGGGGGCGAGCAGTACTTC
CDR3 protein: CASSVRTGGEQYF

clone size: NA
J gene: TRBJ2-5
V gene: TRBV9
D gene: NA
CDR3 DNA: TGTGCCAGCAGCCCAGCCGGGGGTTTTTACCAAGAGACCCAGTACTTC
CDR3 protein: CASSPAGGFYQETQYF

clone size: NA
J gene: TRBJ1-1
V gene: TRBV27
D gene: NA
CDR3 DNA: TGTGCCAGCTTCGGTCTTATAGCGGGGCTGAACACTGAAGCTTTCTTT
CDR3 protein: CASFGLIAGLNTEAFF

clone size: NA
J gene: TRBJ1-1
V gene: TRBV15
D gene: TRBD1
CDR3 DNA: TGTGCCACCAGCGAAGACAGGGTTGGGACTGAAGCTTTCTTT
CDR3 protein: CATSEDRVGTEAFF

clone size: NA
J gene: TRBJ2-4
V gene: TRBV6-5
D gene: TRBD1
CDR3 DNA: TGTGCCAGCAGTTACTGGGGACAGGGTGGCAAAAACATTCAGTACTTC
CDR3 protein: CASSYWGQGGKNIQYF

clone size: NA
J gene: TRBJ2-1
V gene: TRBV27
D gene: TRBD2
CDR3 DNA: TGTGCCAGCAGCCCCATAGCTAGCGGCCACAATGAGCAGTTCTTC
CDR3 protein: CASSPIASGHNEQFF

clone size: NA
J gene: TRBJ2-1
V gene: TRBV11-3
D gene: TRBD2
CDR3 DNA: TGTGCCAGCAGCTTATCCGAGACTAGCGGCTACAATGAGCAGTTCTTC
CDR3 protein: CASSLSETSGYNEQFF

clone size: once
J gene: TRBJ2-4
V gene: TRBV13
D gene: NA
CDR3 DNA: TGTGCCAGCAGCTTAGGGGTCCTTAGCGACCTAAGGGAGAACATTCAGTACTTC
CDR3 protein: CASSLGVLSDLRENIQYF

clone size: once
J gene: TRBJ2-7
V gene: TRBV3-1/TRBV3-2
D gene: TRBD2
CDR3 DNA: TGTGCCAGCAGCCCGGGACTAGCGGGGGTTTCTACGAAGCAGTACTTC
CDR3 protein: CASSPGLAGVSTKQYF

clone size: NA
J gene: TRBJ1-1
V gene: TRBV6-6
D gene: NA
CDR3 DNA: TGTGCCAGCAGTCTGGGGGGGGGCCTGGGAGAGAGAACTGAAGCTTTCTTT
CDR3 protein: CASSLGGGLGERTEAFF

clone size: NA
J gene: TRBJ1-2
V gene: TRBV6-6
D gene: NA
CDR3 DNA: TGTGCCAGCAGTCCCTCTTGGGGGGGTCTAGCTAACTATGGCTACACCTTC
CDR3 protein: CASSPSWGGLANYGYTF

clone size: once
J gene: TRBJ2-1
V gene: TRBV11-2
D gene: TRBD2
CDR3 DNA: TGTGCCAGCAGCGCAGGGACTAGCGGGAGGAATGAGCAGTTCTTC
CDR3 protein: CASSAGTSGRNEQFF

clone size: once
J gene: TRBJ2-2
V gene: TRBV20-1
D gene: TRBD2
CDR3 DNA: TGCAGTGCTAGTAGCGGGAGGGCGGGCACCGGGGAGCTGTTTTTT
CDR3 protein: CSASSGRAGTGELFF

clone size: NA
J gene: TRBJ1-1
V gene: TRBV15
D gene: NA
CDR3 DNA: TGTGCCACCAGCACCCTGGCGGGGATTATGACTTTCTTT
CDR3 protein: CATSTLAGIMTFF

clone size: NA
J gene: TRBJ2-1
V gene: TRBV19
D gene: NA
CDR3 DNA: TGTGCCACCGGAACCGGGAGCCTCTCCTACAATGAGCAGTTCTTC
CDR3 protein: CATGTGSLSYNEQFF

clone size: NA
J gene: TRBJ1-1
V gene: TRBV5-5
D gene: NA
CDR3 DNA: TGTGCCAGCAGCCCGAGGGCAGGACCTACAGAAGCTTTCTTT
CDR3 protein: CASSPRAGPTEAFF

clone size: NA
J gene: TRBJ1-4
V gene: TRBV5-1
D gene: NA
CDR3 DNA: TGCGCCAGCAGCTACAACCAGGGTCCTAATGAAAAACTGTTTTTT
CDR3 protein: CASSYNQGPNEKLFF

clone size: NA
J gene: TRBJ2-7
V gene: TRBV3-1/TRBV3-2
D gene: NA
CDR3 DNA: TGTGCCAGCAGCCTTATGGGGACAAGGTCCTACGAGCAGTACTTC
CDR3 protein: CASSLMGTRSYEQYF

clone size: NA
J gene: TRBJ1-1
V gene: TRBV27
D gene: NA
CDR3 DNA: TGTGCCAGCAGTTTAAGAGGTCTGATGAACACTGAAGCTTTCTTT
CDR3 protein: CASSLRGLMNTEAFF

clone size: NA
J gene: TRBJ2-4
V gene: TRBV27
D gene: NA
CDR3 DNA: TGTGCCAGCAGTTTGGGGCCCTACAGGGGGGGCATTCAGTACTTC
CDR3 protein: CASSLGPYRGGIQYF

clone size: once
J gene: TRBJ1-2
V gene: TRBV30
D gene: NA
CDR3 DNA: TGTGCCTGGACAACCCCCGAGGGCCCCGGGACACTACCACTTGACTATGGCTACACCTTC
CDR3 protein: CAWTTPEGPGTLPLDYGYTF

clone size: NA
J gene: TRBJ2-1
V gene: TRBV7-8
D gene: NA
CDR3 DNA: TGTGCCAGCAGCCCGAGCGGGCGCGGCTACAATGAGCAGTTCTTC
CDR3 protein: CASSPSGRGYNEQFF

clone size: NA
J gene: TRBJ1-5
V gene: TRBV27
D gene: TRBD1
CDR3 DNA: TGTGCCAGCACCCTTGACAGGGTAAAGAATCAGCCCCAGCATTTT
CDR3 protein: CASTLDRVKNQPQHF

clone size: NA
J gene: TRBJ1-3
V gene: TRBV5-4
D gene: TRBD1
CDR3 DNA: TGTGCCAGCAGCCGGGACAGCTCTGGAAACACCATATATTTT
CDR3 protein: CASSRDSSGNTIYF

clone size: NA
J gene: TRBJ2-3
V gene: TRBV18
D gene: TRBD1
CDR3 DNA: TGTGCCAGCTCACCAGGGACAGGGCACACAGATACGCAGTATTTT
CDR3 protein: CASSPGTGHTDTQYF

clone size: once
J gene: TRBJ2-3
V gene: TRBV28
D gene: TRBD1
CDR3 DNA: TGTGCCAGCAGTTTATGGGGCCAGGGGGCGATAGGCACAGATACGCAGTATTTT
CDR3 protein: CASSLWGQGAIGTDTQYF

clone size: once
J gene: TRBJ1-5
V gene: TRBV28
D gene: TRBD1
CDR3 DNA: TGTGCCAGCATCTCACAGGGGTACCAGCCCCAGCATTTT
CDR3 protein: CASISQGYQPQHF

clone size: NA
J gene: TRBJ1-1
V gene: TRBV15
D gene: NA
CDR3 DNA: TGTGCCACCAGCCCTGAGGTCCACACTGAAGCTTTCTTT
CDR3 protein: CATSPEVHTEAFF

clone size: few
J gene: TRBJ1-2
V gene: TRBV7-9
D gene: TRBD1
CDR3 DNA: TGTGCCAGCAGCTTACAGGGGGGTAACTATGGCTACACCTTC
CDR3 protein: CASSLQGGNYGYTF

clone size: NA
J gene: TRBJ2-3
V gene: TRBV7-2
D gene: NA
CDR3 DNA: TGTGCCAGCAGCTTCCTACTAGCCACAGATACGCAGTATTTT
CDR3 protein: CASSFLLATDTQYF

clone size: NA
J gene: TRBJ2-5
V gene: TRBV19
D gene: TRBD2
CDR3 DNA: TGTGCCAGTAGTATCTTCCCAGGGAAGGGAGGGGTCCAAGAGACCCAGTACTTC
CDR3 protein: CASSIFPGKGGVQETQYF

clone size: NA
J gene: TRBJ2-7
V gene: TRBV7-9
D gene: NA
CDR3 DNA: TGTGCCAGCAGCCGCGAGGTGGAGGCGTACGAGCAGTACTTC
CDR3 protein: CASSREVEAYEQYF

clone size: NA
J gene: TRBJ2-1
V gene: TRBV27
D gene: NA
CDR3 DNA: TGTGCCAGCAGTTCTCACAATGAGCAGTTCTTC
CDR3 protein: CASSSHNEQFF

clone size: NA
J gene: TRBJ1-5
V gene: TRBV7-9
D gene: NA
CDR3 DNA: TGTGCCAGCAGCTCTACCACAGGCAACAATCAGCCCCAGCATTTT
CDR3 protein: CASSSTTGNNQPQHF

clone size: NA
J gene: TRBJ2-5
V gene: TRBV7-8
D gene: NA
CDR3 DNA: TGTGCCAGCAGCTCAGACACGAGAGAGACCCAGTACTTC
CDR3 protein: CASSSDTRETQYF

clone size: NA
J gene: TRBJ1-2
V gene: TRBV6-5
D gene: TRBD1
CDR3 DNA: TGTGCCAGCAGCCCCCGGGACAGGGGGCTTGATGGCTACACCTTC
CDR3 protein: CASSPRDRGLDGYTF

clone size: NA
J gene: TRBJ2-7
V gene: TRBV5-8
D gene: NA
CDR3 DNA: TGTGCCAGCAGCTTGGAACAGACGGACTACTCCTACGAGCAGTACTTC
CDR3 protein: CASSLEQTDYSYEQYF

clone size: once
J gene: TRBJ2-1
V gene: TRBV5-1
D gene: NA
CDR3 DNA: TGCGCCAGCAGCTTGGGAACCGGGACAAATGAGCAGTTCTTC
CDR3 protein: CASSLGTGTNEQFF

clone size: once
J gene: TRBJ2-2
V gene: TRBV7-2
D gene: TRBD2
CDR3 DNA: TGTGCCAGCAGCCCCCAGGGACTAGCGGGAGCGATCGGGGAGCTGTTTTTT
CDR3 protein: CASSPQGLAGAIGELFF

clone size: NA
J gene: TRBJ1-5
V gene: TRBV19
D gene: TRBD1
CDR3 DNA: TGTGCCAGTAGTATTCTCGGGACAGGTAGCAATCAGCCCCAGCATTTT
CDR3 protein: CASSILGTGSNQPQHF

clone size: NA
J gene: TRBJ1-5
V gene: TRBV5-5
D gene: NA
CDR3 DNA: TGTGCCAGCAGCTTGGTTAGCAATAATCAGCCCCAGCATTTT
CDR3 protein: CASSLVSNNQPQHF

clone size: NA
J gene: TRBJ1-2
V gene: TRBV5-8
D gene: NA
CDR3 DNA: TGTGCCAGCAGCTCTGCAACGAGAGCTAACTATGGCTACACCTTC
CDR3 protein: CASSSATRANYGYTF

clone size: NA
J gene: TRBJ1-1
V gene: TRBV18
D gene: TRBD1
CDR3 DNA: TGTGCCAGCTCACCTCCCAGGGGGCCGAACACTGAAGCTTTCTTT
CDR3 protein: CASSPPRGPNTEAFF

clone size: NA
J gene: TRBJ1-1
V gene: TRBV7-9
D gene: TRBD1
CDR3 DNA: TGTGCCAGCAGCTCATCGACAGGGCATCAAGCTTTCTTT
CDR3 protein: CASSSSTGHQAFF

clone size: NA
J gene: TRBJ2-5
V gene: TRBV28
D gene: TRBD1
CDR3 DNA: TGTGCCAGCTCCACCGGGACAGGCTTACAAGAGACCCAGTACTTC
CDR3 protein: CASSTGTGLQETQYF

clone size: NA
J gene: TRBJ1-5
V gene: TRBV19
D gene: NA
CDR3 DNA: TGTGCCAGTAGTTCAGGACAACGCTATAGCAATCAGCCCCAGCATTTT
CDR3 protein: CASSSGQRYSNQPQHF

clone size: NA
J gene: TRBJ2-1
V gene: TRBV4-1
D gene: NA
CDR3 DNA: TGCGCCAGCAGCTTCGGACTAGGGGGGAGGGAGCAGTTCTTC
CDR3 protein: CASSFGLGGREQFF

clone size: NA
J gene: TRBJ1-2
V gene: TRBV28
D gene: NA
CDR3 DNA: TGTGCCAGCAGTCAACAGGAAGATGGCTACACCTTC
CDR3 protein: CASSQQEDGYTF